This entry concerns a single T cell receptor (beta chain). What it binds is unknown. The ends lost 1 base at V and 8 bases at J; junction bases unmatched: 12. CDR1 is LGHDT, CDR2 YNNKEL, per germline (reference sequence). This CDR3 has 17 amino acids. The source of the sample is a study of T cell responses to AZD1222 COVID-19 vaccine. Study-level findings and limits: Recipients of two AZD1222 doses showed rising Spike-specific TCR breadth and depth. The donor group comprised mostly white British people and more females; the analysis possibly underestimated clonal diversity. Spike was spanned by vaccine-associated CD4 TCRs, with dominance at 160-218 and 743-854.

Sequencing used immunoSEQ multiplex PCR; TCRdb keeps in-frame clones, though not all of them. The table records around 79,000 clones, 87% of them present only once. Sequences were derived from peripheral blood, sampled on day 0 of AZD1222 vaccination. This receptor was identified in an adult in good health. The chain employs TRBV3-1 (or the pseudogene TRBV3-2) and TRBJ2-3; 10 bases line up with TRBD1. This CDR3 reads CASSQGLGQGRVGTQYF. In DNA form, the CDR3 reads TGTGCCAGCAGCCAAGGGCTGGGACAGGGGAGGGTGGGTACGCAGTATTTT.